These 17 T cell receptor beta chains were sequenced from one sample in a study of T cell clusters in autoimmune cytopenias. TRB was amplified by touch-down multiplex PCR, primer pools A and B combined. TCRdb reprocessed the multiplex PCR reads and reports one entry per CDR3 protein, with no DNA. Here the sample table reports about 3,900 distinct CDR3 sequences. TRB was amplified from roughly 250 ng of peripheral blood genomic DNA per sample. Sequencing was done on a sample of peripheral blood. The receptors were sampled from a human donor with an autoimmune cytopenia or autoimmune hepatitis (not recorded which).

The chain carries TRBV6-5 and TRBJ1-4; the TRBD1 assignment by TCRdb is unverifiable without DNA. There are 15 residues in the CDR3. Germline V gene lookup returns CDR1 MNHEY and CDR2 SVGAGI. Here the CDR3 reads CASSETGTGAEKLFF.

Judged by frequency, this clonotype is medium-sized. CDR3 sequence: CASSYSSGGRVNTGELFF. The chain uses TRBV6-5 and TRBJ2-2; with no DNA, the TCRdb D assignment of TRBD1 cannot be verified. Germline-derived CDR1 and CDR2 are MNHEY and SVGAGI. This CDR3 has 18 amino acids.

The CDR3 sequence: CASSYFGGADTQYF. The chain links TRBV6-2 or TRBV6-3 to TRBJ2-3; TCRdb picks TRBD2, but there is no DNA to check that call. Per germline, CDR1 MNHEY and CDR2 SVGEGT. The CDR3 runs 14 residues.

Judged by frequency, this clonotype is medium-sized. The chain combines TRBV6-5 with TRBJ2-3; the D call of TRBD2 rests on TCRdb alone, since no DNA is present to check it. The CDR3 sequence is 17 residues long. Germline CDR1 reads MNHEY; CDR2 reads SVGAGI. The CDR3 spells CASSPGLAGQAADTQYF.

CDR3 residues: CSAPDRGVTEAFF. The rearrangement links TRBV20-1 to TRBJ1-1; TCRdb designates TRBD1, a call that cannot be tested without DNA. Germline V gene lookup returns CDR1 DFQATT and CDR2 SNEGSKA (reference sequence). The CDR3 has 13 amino acids.

Measured by frequency, this clonotype is medium-sized. The rearrangement links TRBV6-1 to TRBJ2-3; TCRdb selects TRBD1, and the lack of DNA leaves this call unchecked. CDR3 length: 14 amino acids. CDR1 is MNHNS and CDR2 is SASEGT in the germline V gene. Here the CDR3 reads CASGRDRVTDTQYF.

This clonotype shows up as medium-sized by frequency. Here the CDR3 reads CSVTILAGRAGELFF. The chain combines TRBV29-1 with TRBJ2-2; TCRdb proposes TRBD2, but this gene call is untestable without DNA. Germline CDR1 SQVTM, CDR2 ANQGSEA. CDR3 size: 15 residues.

CDR3 amino acids: CAWNPGGGASNQPQHF. The chain combines TRBV30 with TRBJ1-5; there is no DNA to check the TCRdb D call of TRBD1. CDR3 length: 16 residues. The germline V gene has CDR1 GTSNPN and CDR2 SVGIG (reference sequence).

The gene calls are TRBV20-1 and TRBJ2-5; lacking DNA, the TRBD1 call made by TCRdb goes unchecked. CDR1 DFQATT and CDR2 SNEGSKA come from the germline V gene (reference sequence). The CDR3 contains 12 residues. CDR3 sequence: CSARRGGETQYF.

Measured by frequency, this clonotype is medium-sized (0.01 to 0.1%). The chain has TRBV6-1 and TRBJ2-7; TCRdb returns TRBD1, unconfirmable since there is no DNA. In germline, CDR1 is MNHNS, CDR2 SASEGT. This CDR3 spans 12 amino acids. The CDR3: CASNRGPSEQYF.

This clonotype counts as medium-sized by frequency. The chain couples TRBV29-1 to TRBJ1-1; TCRdb proposes TRBD1, but this gene call is untestable without DNA. The CDR3 has 11 amino acids. CDR1 is SQVTM, CDR2 ANQGSEA, per germline. CDR3 amino acids: CSVTGAVEAFF.

This chain links TRBV5-4 with TRBJ1-4. This CDR3 comprises 15 residues. Germline V gives CDR1 SGHNT, CDR2 YYREEE (reference sequence). The chain's CDR3 is CASSLVGATNEKLFF.

The chain joins TRBV27 to TRBJ2-1; no DNA is available, so the TRBD1 call from TCRdb remains unchecked. Germline-derived CDR1 and CDR2 are MNHEY and SMNVEV (reference sequence). The CDR3 extends over 16 amino acids. The CDR3 loop reads CASREFEDRPYNEQFF.

By frequency, this clonotype is medium-sized. V usage is TRBV6-5 and J usage is TRBJ2-2; TCRdb's D gene call, TRBD1, goes unchecked for lack of DNA. Germline loops: CDR1 MNHEY, CDR2 SVGAGI. The CDR3 is 15 amino acids. The CDR3: CASNKQGANTGELFF.

This clonotype is deemed medium-sized by its frequency. The CDR3 protein is CAWGGAGELFF. The chain is built from TRBV30 and TRBJ2-2; checking the TCRdb D call of TRBD2 is not possible without DNA. The CDR3 has 11 amino acids. CDR1 is GTSNPN, CDR2 SVGIG, per germline (reference sequence). The complete variable domain, with remaining parts taken from reference TRBV30 and TRBJ2-2, reads SQTIHQWPATLVQPVGSPLSLECTVEGTSNPNLYWYRQAAGRGLQLLFYSVGIGQISSEVPQNLSASRPQDRQFILSSKKLLLSDSGFYLCAWGGAGELFFGEGSRLTVL.

By frequency, this clonotype is medium-sized. The rearrangement joins TRBV30 to TRBJ2-2. Germline CDR1 reads GTSNPN; CDR2 reads SVGIG (reference sequence). The CDR3 runs 13 residues. The CDR3 spells CAWSFSYTGELFF.

According to its frequency, this clonotype is medium-sized (0.01 to 0.1%). The CDR3 reads CASKAAGAGGANVLTF. V is TRBV19 and J is TRBJ2-6; with no DNA, the TCRdb D assignment of TRBD1 cannot be verified. Germline CDR1 is LNHDA and CDR2 is SQIVND (reference sequence). This CDR3 contains 16 residues.